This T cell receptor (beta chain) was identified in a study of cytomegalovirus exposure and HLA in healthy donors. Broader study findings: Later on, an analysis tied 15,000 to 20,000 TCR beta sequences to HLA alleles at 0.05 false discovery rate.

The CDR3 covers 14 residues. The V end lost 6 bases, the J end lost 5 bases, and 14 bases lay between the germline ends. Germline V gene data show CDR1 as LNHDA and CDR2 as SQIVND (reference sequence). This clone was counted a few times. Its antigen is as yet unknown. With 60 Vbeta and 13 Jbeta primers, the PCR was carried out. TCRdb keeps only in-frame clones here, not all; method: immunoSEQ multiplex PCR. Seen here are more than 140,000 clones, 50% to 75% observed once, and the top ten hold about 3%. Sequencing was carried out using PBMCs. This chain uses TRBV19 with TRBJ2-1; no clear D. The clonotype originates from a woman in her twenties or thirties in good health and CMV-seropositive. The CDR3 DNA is TGTGCCAGTAGAACCAGTGGTTCCCACAATGAGCAGTTCTTC. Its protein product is CASRTSGSHNEQFF.